Presented here are 32 T cell receptor beta chains from one specimen sequenced in a study of T cells in Graves' hyperthyroidism and ophthalmopathy. Amplification yielded TCR beta CDR3 regions, with RNA transcripts as the source. The HTBI set primed first-round TCR CDR3 RT-PCR. TCRdb reprocessed the multiplex PCR reads with MiXCR, giving one entry per CDR3 protein. Of roughly 280,000 distinct CDR3 sequences detected, approximately 23% appear once; the ten largest clones hold approximately 60%. Sample: blood. The receptors here all came from a man younger than 40 with Graves' ophthalmopathy.

The chain couples TRBV25-1 to TRBJ1-6; D is undetermined. The germline V and J ends were trimmed by 4 bases and 0 bases, with 10 bases remaining between them. CDR1 is MGHDK and CDR2 is SYGVNS in the germline V gene. The CDR3 is 16 residues long. CDR3 bases: TGTGCCAGCAGTGCAAACCCGAGCTCCTATAATTCACCCCTCCACTTT. Translated, it gives CASSANPSSYNSPLHF.

V usage is TRBV15 and J usage is TRBJ2-1; 7 bases are shared with TRBD1. The J segment lost 8 bases and the V segment lost 0 bases, leaving 7 bases of the junction unmatched. Germline V gives CDR1 LNHNV, CDR2 YYDKDF (reference sequence). CDR3 length equals 15 residues. In DNA form, the CDR3 reads TGTGCCACCAGCAGAGATCCCACAGGGGCCGATGAGCAGTTCTTC. This translates into CATSRDPTGADEQFF. Based on the CDR3 plus reference TRBV15 and TRBJ2-1, the full variable domain is DAMVIQNPRYQVTQFGKPVTLSCSQTLNHNVMYWYQQKSSQAPKLLFHYYDKDFNNEADTPDNFQSRRPNTSFCFLDIRSPGLGDTAMYLCATSRDPTGADEQFFGPGTRLTVL.

Concerning this clonotype itself: Given a much more abundant clone one base away, this may be a read error. The chain couples TRBV12-3 or TRBV12-4 to TRBJ2-2; 8 bases map to TRBD1. Unmatched junction bases numbered 20, after V lost 8 bases and J lost 9 bases. The CDR3 has 17 residues. Written as DNA, the CDR3 is TGTGCCAGCTCGGCTACCCTCGGGCAGGGGGCAAGTAGGGAGCTGTTTTTT. This encodes CASSATLGQGASRELFF.

This clonotype appeared many times. This sequence joins TRBV12-3 or TRBV12-4 and TRBJ2-5, with D perhaps TRBD1 (6 bases). V was trimmed by 2 bases and J by 5 bases, leaving 15 bases between them. The CDR3 extends over 15 amino acids. The CDR3 DNA reads as TGTGCCAGCAGTTTACGAGGGACACCACGGGAGACCCAGTACTTC. Translating it yields CASSLRGTPRETQYF.

The chain combines TRBV6-2 or TRBV6-3 with TRBJ2-1; tentatively, D is TRBD1 (7 bases). The germline V gene has CDR1 MNHEY and CDR2 SVGEGT. The CDR3 covers 15 residues. V was cut by 4 bases and J by 7 bases, with 17 bases left in between. DNA of the CDR3: TGTGCCAGCAGTTGGGGGCATCAGGGGGGTAATGAGCAGTTCTTC. It translates to CASSWGHQGGNEQFF.

This clonotype appeared once. The CDR3 coding sequence is TGTGCCAGCAGTGGGTCACAAGGGGGAAACTATGGCTACACCTTC. Its protein product is CASSGSQGGNYGYTF. The J gene is TRBJ1-2, the V gene TRBV6-1, with D perhaps TRBD1 (6 bases). The ends were cut back, 4 bases at V and 2 bases at J, with 14 bases in the middle. CDR1 is MNHNS, CDR2 SASEGT, per germline. The CDR3 consists of 15 residues.

This clonotype was recorded at least ten times. The chain uses TRBV3-1 and TRBJ1-1, with 7 bases matching TRBD1. Germline V gives CDR1 LGHDT, CDR2 YNNKEL (reference sequence). The CDR3 totals 13 residues. Losses at the gene ends were 5 bases for V and 5 bases for J; bases not matched to a gene: 5. The CDR3 DNA is TGTGCCAGCAGCAAACAGGGGAGGACTGAAGCTTTCTTT. As protein: CASSKQGRTEAFF. Combining the CDR3 with reference TRBV3-1 and TRBJ1-1 gives the whole variable domain DTAVSQTPKYLVTQMGNDKSIKCEQNLGHDTMYWYKQDSKKFLKIMFSYNNKELIINETVPNRFSPKSPDKAHLNLHINSLELGDSAVYFCASSKQGRTEAFFGQGTRLTVV.

The V and J genes are TRBV5-5 and TRBJ2-3; no reliable D call. CDR1 and CDR2 from the germline V gene are SGHKS and YYEKEE (reference sequence). Trimming took 1 base from V and 5 from J, leaving 11 bases between them. The CDR3 contains 14 residues. This chain's CDR3 is CASSLWRRGDTQYF. Here the CDR3 DNA reads TGTGCCAGCAGCTTGTGGCGTCGCGGAGATACGCAGTATTTT.

This clonotype was counted at least ten times. The chain combines TRBV3-1 with TRBJ2-7, with D possibly being TRBD2 (5 bases). Germline V gives CDR1 LGHDT, CDR2 YNNKEL (reference sequence). CDR3 length: 13 amino acids. With 0 bases removed from V and 3 bases from J, the gap between germline ends came to 6 bases. CDR3 region: CASSQERVYEQYF. The CDR3 DNA is TGTGCCAGCAGCCAAGAGAGGGTCTACGAGCAGTACTTC.

V gene TRBV6-1 combines with J gene TRBJ2-1; TRBD1 aligns across 7 bases. V lost 3 bases to trimming and J lost 6 bases; unmatched junction nucleotides: 2. The CDR3 runs 13 residues. Germline CDR1 is MNHNS and CDR2 is SASEGT. The CDR3 DNA reads as TGTGCCAGCAGTGACCGACAGGGCAATGAGCAGTTCTTC. Translating it yields CASSDRQGNEQFF.

On this clonotype itself: A much larger clonotype is one base distant, so this may be a read error. The rearrangement uses TRBV14 and TRBJ2-2, with a weak D call TRBD2 (5 bases). Germline V CDR1 and CDR2: SGHDN, FVKESK. The CDR3 has 15 residues. The CDR3 loop reads CASSQGSALAGEPFF. CDR3 DNA sequence: TGTGCCAGCAGCCAAGGGTCCGCACTGGCCGGGGAGCCGTTTTTT.

V gene TRBV7-9 combines with J gene TRBJ2-3; D gene ambiguous. Germline V gene data show CDR1 as SEHNR and CDR2 as FQNEAQ (reference sequence). The length of the CDR3 is 8 residues. Trimming shortened V by 11 bases and J by 4 bases, and 1 base separated the two germline ends. The CDR3 protein is CASDTQYF. The CDR3 coding sequence is TGTGCCTCAGATACGCAGTATTTT.

V is TRBV2 and J is TRBJ1-4; perhaps TRBD1 as D (6 bases). The CDR3 runs 14 residues. V dropped 5 bases and J dropped 12 bases, with 19 bases sitting between them. Germline lookup yields CDR1 SNHLY and CDR2 FYNNEI. CDR3 region: CASSFTGKGSQLFF. The CDR3 bases are TGTGCCAGCAGTTTTACAGGGAAGGGGAGTCAACTGTTTTTT.

This clonotype appeared a few times. The genes are TRBV9 and TRBJ2-3, with 7 bases fitting TRBD1. Per germline, CDR1 SGDLS and CDR2 YYNGEE. The CDR3 sequence is 15 residues long. The J segment lost 4 bases and the V segment lost 3 bases, leaving 8 bases of the junction unmatched. The CDR3 loop is CASSADRDLSDTQYF. The CDR3 DNA is TGTGCCAGCAGCGCCGACAGGGATCTTTCAGATACGCAGTATTTT.

By its share, this clonotype is medium-sized. The chain employs TRBV9 and TRBJ2-7, with a possible D match to TRBD2 (5 bases). The CDR3 runs 14 residues. V was shortened by 1 base and J by 0 bases, with 8 bases between the two germline ends. Germline CDR1 is SGDLS and CDR2 is YYNGEE. Here the CDR3 DNA reads TGTGCCAGCAGCGTATCAGCGGACTCCTACGAGCAGTACTTC. It codes for CASSVSADSYEQYF.

This clonotype was detected a few times. As DNA, the CDR3 is TGTGCCAGCAGCCCTGGGACAGGGGACGCTGAAGCTTTCTTT. Translation: CASSPGTGDAEAFF. The chain joins TRBV7-9 to TRBJ1-1, with 10 bases that match TRBD1. V shed 5 bases and J 6 bases; nucleotides not matched to a gene: 6. This CDR3 region has 14 residues. CDR1 and CDR2 (germline): SEHNR, FQNEAQ (reference sequence).

Comment on this clonotype: Compared with germline, one end of the junction differs, possibly owing to a read error. The genes are TRBV12-3 or TRBV12-4 and TRBJ2-7; TRBD2 aligns across 7 bases. The CDR3 is 14 residues long. The CDR3, as DNA: TGTGCCAGCAGTCTAGCGGCCTCCATCACTGAGCAGTACTTC. As protein: CASSLAASITEQYF.

This clonotype was recorded many times. This chain links TRBV7-2 with TRBJ1-1; TRBD1 might be the D (5 bases). Germline-derived CDR1 and CDR2 are SGHTA and FQGNSA. The CDR3 is 15 residues long. V lost 3 bases, J lost 4 bases, and 15 bases lay in between. Written as DNA, the CDR3 is TGTGCCAGCAGCTTTTTCCTGGGACTTGGCACTGAAGCTTTCTTT. It is translated as CASSFFLGLGTEAFF.

The chain has TRBV6-2 or TRBV6-3 and TRBJ2-3; 13 bases are shared with TRBD2. J lost 5 bases, V lost 5 bases, and 7 bases had no gene match. This CDR3 contains 16 residues. Germline assignment: CDR1 MNHEY and CDR2 SVGEGT. DNA of the CDR3: TGTGCCAGCAGTAAGACTAGCGGGAGGCTGGGAGATACGCAGTATTTT. Translation: CASSKTSGRLGDTQYF.

The chain is built from TRBV4-2 and TRBJ1-6, with 10 nucleotides matching TRBD1. The CDR3 is 15 residues long. With 4 bases clipped from V and 6 bases from J, the junction kept 3 bases outside the gene matches. Germline CDR1 and CDR2: LGHNA and YNFKEQ. CDR3 residues: CASSRDRGSNSPLHF. For the CDR3, the DNA is TGTGCCAGCAGCCGGGACAGGGGAAGTAATTCACCCCTCCACTTT.

This clonotype was recorded many times. The chain carries TRBV27 and TRBJ1-1; no reliable D call. Trimming took off 6 bases at V and 1 base at J, with 6 bases between the two ends. Germline CDR1 reads MNHEY; CDR2 reads SMNVEV (reference sequence). CDR3 length equals 12 residues. The CDR3 region is CASRDWNTEAFF. The CDR3 nucleotides read TGTGCCAGCAGGGACTGGAACACTGAAGCTTTCTTT.

V gene TRBV28 combines with J gene TRBJ1-6; no firm D call. V was pared by 4 bases and J by 0 bases, with 16 bases between. CDR1 and CDR2 from the germline V gene are MDHEN and SYDVKM. The CDR3 totals 18 residues. This chain's CDR3 is CASSSPTSISSYNSPLHF. The CDR3 DNA sequence: TGTGCCAGCAGTTCACCAACAAGTATAAGCTCCTATAATTCACCCCTCCACTTT.

The chain employs TRBV12-3 or TRBV12-4 and TRBJ1-6; D gene unclear. The V and J ends lost 5 bases and 7 bases respectively, with 12 bases between them. CDR3 size: 14 residues. The CDR3 region has the DNA TGTGCCAGCAGTCCGATTGGACGGAATTCACCCCTCCACTTT. Protein product: CASSPIGRNSPLHF.

The CDR3 region has the DNA TGCGCCAGCAGCTTAAGGACACAGAGCTCCTATAATTCACCCCTCCACTTT. As protein: CASSLRTQSSYNSPLHF. The V gene is TRBV5-1, the J gene TRBJ1-6, with a possible D match to TRBD1 (5 bases). The CDR3 extends over 17 amino acids. Trimming removed 2 bases from V and 0 bases from J, with 12 bases in between. Germline V gene lookup returns CDR1 SGHRS and CDR2 YFSETQ.

This clonotype was seen more than once but under ten times. One end of the junction fails to match germline, which may point to a read error. The gene calls are TRBV11-1 and TRBJ2-5, with a possible D match to TRBD2 (6 bases). Per germline, CDR1 SGHAT and CDR2 FQDESV (reference sequence). The CDR3 extends over 13 amino acids. The CDR3 loop reads CASSVAVQETQYF. The DNA of the CDR3 is TGTGCCAGCAGCGTAGCGGTTCAAGAGACCCAGTACTTC.

This clonotype was counted only a few times. This sequence joins TRBV7-6 and TRBJ2-5, with D unclear. The CDR3 has 14 residues. The V gene's germline CDR1 is SGHVS and CDR2 FNYEAQ. V lost 1 base and J 5 bases, leaving 11 bases between the germline ends. This CDR3 reads CASSLVVSGETQYF. DNA of the CDR3: TGTGCCAGCAGCTTAGTAGTTTCGGGTGAGACCCAGTACTTC.

J is TRBJ2-2 and V is TRBV6-1; D might be TRBD1 (6 bases). Germline CDR1 reads MNHNS; CDR2 reads SASEGT. The ends were cut back, 6 bases at V and 2 bases at J, with 10 bases in the middle. CDR3 length equals 14 residues. The CDR3 loop reads CASRPGQNTGELFF. CDR3 in DNA: TGTGCCAGCAGGCCGGGACAAAACACCGGGGAGCTGTTTTTT.

The chain combines TRBV2 with TRBJ1-3; D gene ambiguous. This CDR3 comprises 13 residues. V was pared by 5 bases and J by 0 bases, with 5 bases between. The germline V gene has CDR1 SNHLY and CDR2 FYNNEI. CDR3 sequence: CASSSFSGNTIYF. The CDR3 DNA sequence: TGTGCCAGCAGTTCATTCTCTGGAAACACCATATATTTT.

As to this clonotype: A junction end diverges from the germline sequence, so it may reflect a read error. This sequence joins TRBV19 and TRBJ2-1, with 9 bases fitting TRBD2. Germline assignment: CDR1 LNHDA and CDR2 SQIVND (reference sequence). CDR3 length: 15 residues. In DNA, the CDR3 is TGTGCTAGTAGAATCCCGACTAGCGGCTACAATGAGCAGTTCTTC. This translates into CASRIPTSGYNEQFF.

In its sample, this clonotype was seen many times. The chain combines TRBV2 with TRBJ2-1; TRBD2 matches 8 bases. This CDR3 is 15 amino acids long. The J segment lost 7 bases and the V segment lost 1 base, leaving 6 bases of the junction unmatched. Germline values: CDR1 SNHLY, CDR2 FYNNEI. The CDR3 protein is CASSEGLAGLNEQFF. CDR3 in DNA: TGTGCCAGCAGTGAAGGTCTAGCGGGTCTAAATGAGCAGTTCTTC.

This chain connects TRBV29-1 to TRBJ2-2, with no clear D. V lost 4 bases, J lost 2 bases, and 5 bases lay in between. The CDR3 contains 12 residues. Germline assignment: CDR1 SQVTM and CDR2 ANQGSEA. CDR3 nucleotides: TGCAGCGTTGCTGCCAACACCGGGGAGCTGTTTTTT. It encodes CSVAANTGELFF.

In its sample, this clonotype was seen many times. The chain uses TRBV7-9 and TRBJ2-3; TRBD2 matches at 10 bases. The trim removed 5 bases at V and 9 bases at J, leaving 8 bases unmatched. Looked up from germline, CDR1 is SEHNR and CDR2 is FQNEAQ (reference sequence). The CDR3 is 14 amino acids. The CDR3 region is CASSVSGRAETQYF. As DNA, the CDR3 is TGTGCCAGCAGCGTCAGCGGGAGGGCCGAAACGCAGTATTTT.